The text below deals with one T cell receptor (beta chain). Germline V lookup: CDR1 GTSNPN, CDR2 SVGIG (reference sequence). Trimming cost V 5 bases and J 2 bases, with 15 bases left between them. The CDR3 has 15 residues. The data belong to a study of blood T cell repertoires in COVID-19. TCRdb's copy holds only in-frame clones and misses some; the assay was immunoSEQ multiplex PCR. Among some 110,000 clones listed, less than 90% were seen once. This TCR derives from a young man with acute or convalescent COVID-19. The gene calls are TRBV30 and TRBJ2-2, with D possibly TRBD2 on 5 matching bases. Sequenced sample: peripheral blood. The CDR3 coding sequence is TGTGCCTGGCGACGAGGACTTATAAACACCGGGGAGCTGTTTTTT. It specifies CAWRRGLINTGELFF.